The present entry profiles one TCR beta chain with its context. The target antigen is unknown. This sample is drawn from a study of cytomegalovirus exposure and HLA in healthy donors. Study at large: Tens of millions of unique TCRs from HLA-typed donors were held in an early release of data. Findings and limits, study-wide: Later on, a genetic analysis was performed. It linked a missense variant in DCLRE1C with V- and J-gene trimming of TCR beta.

This CDR3 comprises 15 residues. Use of 60 Vbeta and 13 Jbeta primers characterized the PCR. Using immunoSEQ multiplex PCR, the repertoire was profiled, and TCRdb retains in-frame clones only, with some absent. Of 150,000 to 200,000 clones listed, around three quarters are singletons. The TCR comes from a woman aged 40 to 50 in good health and CMV-seronegative. The source material was PBMCs. J is TRBJ1-5 and V is TRBV21-1; the table names TRBD1, a call not compared with the DNA. TRBV21-1 is marked as a pseudogene. The CDR3 DNA is TGTGCCAGCAGCAAAAGACGGACAGGCCATCAGCCCCAGCATTTT. Encoded protein: CASSKRRTGHQPQHF.